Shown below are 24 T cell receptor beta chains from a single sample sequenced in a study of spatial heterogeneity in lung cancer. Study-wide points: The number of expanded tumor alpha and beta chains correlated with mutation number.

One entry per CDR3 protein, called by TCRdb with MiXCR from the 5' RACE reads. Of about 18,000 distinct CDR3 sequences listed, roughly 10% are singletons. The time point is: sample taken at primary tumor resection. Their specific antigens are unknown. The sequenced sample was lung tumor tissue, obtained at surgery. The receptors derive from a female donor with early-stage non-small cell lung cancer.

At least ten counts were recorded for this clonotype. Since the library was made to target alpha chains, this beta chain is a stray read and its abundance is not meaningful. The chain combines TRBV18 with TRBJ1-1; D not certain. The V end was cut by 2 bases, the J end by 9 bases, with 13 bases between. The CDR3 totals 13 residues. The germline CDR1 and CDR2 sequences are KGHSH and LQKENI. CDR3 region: CASSPVRGNQAFF. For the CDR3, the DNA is TGTGCCAGCTCACCAGTTCGCGGGAATCAAGCTTTCTTT.

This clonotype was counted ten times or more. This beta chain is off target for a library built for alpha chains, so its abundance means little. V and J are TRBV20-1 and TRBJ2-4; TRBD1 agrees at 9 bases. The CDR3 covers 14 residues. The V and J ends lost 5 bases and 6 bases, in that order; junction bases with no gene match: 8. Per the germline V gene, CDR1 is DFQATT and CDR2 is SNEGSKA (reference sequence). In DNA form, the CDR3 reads TGCAGTGCTCGTTCGGACAGGGGAATAAACATTCAGTACTTC. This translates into CSARSDRGINIQYF.

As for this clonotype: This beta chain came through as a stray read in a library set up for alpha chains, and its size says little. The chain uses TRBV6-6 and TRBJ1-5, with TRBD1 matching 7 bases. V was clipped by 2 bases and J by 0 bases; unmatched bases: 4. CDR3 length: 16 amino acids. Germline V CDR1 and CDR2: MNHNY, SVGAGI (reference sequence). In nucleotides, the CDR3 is TGTGCCAGCAGTTACCCGGACAGGAATAGCAATCAGCCCCAGCATTTT. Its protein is CASSYPDRNSNQPQHF.

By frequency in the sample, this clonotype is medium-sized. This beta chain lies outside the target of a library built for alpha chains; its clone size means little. CDR3 sequence reads: CASSSTSLDEQFF. CDR3 bases: TGTGCCAGCAGCTCGACTTCTCTCGATGAGCAGTTCTTC. The gene calls are TRBV4-2 and TRBJ2-1; D not certain. The CDR3 runs 13 residues. Germline V gives CDR1 LGHNA, CDR2 YNFKEQ. Deletions cut 5 bases from V and 8 bases from J, with 13 bases between.

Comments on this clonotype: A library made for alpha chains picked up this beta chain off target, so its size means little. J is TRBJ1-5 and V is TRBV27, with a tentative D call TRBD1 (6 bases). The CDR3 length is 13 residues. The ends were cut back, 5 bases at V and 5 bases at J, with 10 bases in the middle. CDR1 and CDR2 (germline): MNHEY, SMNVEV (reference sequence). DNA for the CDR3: TGTGCCAGCAGTGACAGGCGGGATCAGCCCCAGCATTTT. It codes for CASSDRRDQPQHF.

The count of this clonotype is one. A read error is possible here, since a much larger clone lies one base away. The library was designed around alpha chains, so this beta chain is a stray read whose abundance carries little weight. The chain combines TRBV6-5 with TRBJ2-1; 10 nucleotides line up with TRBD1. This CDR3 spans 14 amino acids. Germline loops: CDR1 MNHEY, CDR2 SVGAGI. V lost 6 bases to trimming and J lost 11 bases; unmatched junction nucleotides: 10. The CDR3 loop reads CASRIGTGVNKQFF. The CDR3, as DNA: TGTGCCAGCAGGATAGGGACAGGGGTTAATAAGCAGTTCTTC.

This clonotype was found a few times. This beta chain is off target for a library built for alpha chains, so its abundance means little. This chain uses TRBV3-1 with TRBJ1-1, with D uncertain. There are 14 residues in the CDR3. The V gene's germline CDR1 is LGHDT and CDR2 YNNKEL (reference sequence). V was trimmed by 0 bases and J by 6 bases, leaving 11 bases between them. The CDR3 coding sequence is TGTGCCAGCAGCCAAGAACGGGTAACGGCTGAAGCTTTCTTT. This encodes CASSQERVTAEAFF.

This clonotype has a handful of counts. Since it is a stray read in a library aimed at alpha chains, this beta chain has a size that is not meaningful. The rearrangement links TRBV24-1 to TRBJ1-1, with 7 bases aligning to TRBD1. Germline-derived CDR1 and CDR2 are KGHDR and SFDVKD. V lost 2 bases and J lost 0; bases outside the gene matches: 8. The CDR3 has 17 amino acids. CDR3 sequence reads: CATSDSARGQLNTEAFF. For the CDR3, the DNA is TGTGCCACCAGTGATTCCGCCCGGGGACAGTTGAACACTGAAGCTTTCTTT.

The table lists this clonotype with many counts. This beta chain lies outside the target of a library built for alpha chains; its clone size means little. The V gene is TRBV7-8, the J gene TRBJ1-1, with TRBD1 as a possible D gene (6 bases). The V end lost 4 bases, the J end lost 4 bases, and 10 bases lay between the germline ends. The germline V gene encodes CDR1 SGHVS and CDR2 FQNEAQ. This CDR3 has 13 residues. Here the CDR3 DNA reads TGTGCCAGCAGCTCAAACAGGGCCACTGAAGCTTTCTTT. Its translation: CASSSNRATEAFF.

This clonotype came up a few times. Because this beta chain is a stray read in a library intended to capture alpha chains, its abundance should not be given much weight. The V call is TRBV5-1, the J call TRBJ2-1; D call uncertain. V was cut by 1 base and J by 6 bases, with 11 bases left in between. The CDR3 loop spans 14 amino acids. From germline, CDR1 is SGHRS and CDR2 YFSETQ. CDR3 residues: CASSLRIGGNEQFF. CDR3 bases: TGCGCCAGCAGCTTGAGAATCGGCGGCAATGAGCAGTTCTTC.

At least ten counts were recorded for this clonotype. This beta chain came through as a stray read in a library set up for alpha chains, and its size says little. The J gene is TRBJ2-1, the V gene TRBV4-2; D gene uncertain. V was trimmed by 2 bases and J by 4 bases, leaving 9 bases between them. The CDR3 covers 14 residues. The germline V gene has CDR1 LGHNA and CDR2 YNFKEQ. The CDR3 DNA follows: TGTGCCAGCAGCCAACCCGACGGTTACAATGAGCAGTTCTTC. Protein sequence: CASSQPDGYNEQFF.

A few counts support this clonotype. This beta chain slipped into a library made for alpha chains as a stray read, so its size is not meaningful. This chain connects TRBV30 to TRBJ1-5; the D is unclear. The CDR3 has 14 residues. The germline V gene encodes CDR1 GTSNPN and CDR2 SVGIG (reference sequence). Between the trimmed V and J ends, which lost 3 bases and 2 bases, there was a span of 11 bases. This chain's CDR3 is CAWSRKPGNQPQHF. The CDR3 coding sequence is TGTGCCTGGAGCCGAAAGCCCGGCAATCAGCCCCAGCATTTT.

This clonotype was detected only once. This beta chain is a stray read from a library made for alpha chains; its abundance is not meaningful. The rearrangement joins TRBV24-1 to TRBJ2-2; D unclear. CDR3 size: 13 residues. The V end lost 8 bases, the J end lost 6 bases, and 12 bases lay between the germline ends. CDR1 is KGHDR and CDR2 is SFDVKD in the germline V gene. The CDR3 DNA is TGTGCCACCACCAACGCAGGAGCCGGGGAGCTGTTTTTT. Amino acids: CATTNAGAGELFF.

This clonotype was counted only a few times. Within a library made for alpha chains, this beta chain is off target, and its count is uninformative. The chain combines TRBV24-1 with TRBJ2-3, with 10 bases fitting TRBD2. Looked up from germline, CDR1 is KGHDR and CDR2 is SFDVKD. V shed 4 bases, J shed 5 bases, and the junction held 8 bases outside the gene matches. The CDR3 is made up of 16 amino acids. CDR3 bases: TGTGCCACCAGTGACCGCAGCGGGGGGGCCTTAGATACGCAGTATTTT. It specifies CATSDRSGGALDTQYF.

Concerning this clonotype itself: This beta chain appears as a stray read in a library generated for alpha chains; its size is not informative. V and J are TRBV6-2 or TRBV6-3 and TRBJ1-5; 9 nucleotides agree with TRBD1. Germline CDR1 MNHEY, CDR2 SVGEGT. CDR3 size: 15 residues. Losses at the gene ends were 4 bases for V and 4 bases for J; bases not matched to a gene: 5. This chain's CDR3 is CASSSTGGYNQPQHF. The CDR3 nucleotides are TGTGCCAGCAGTTCGACAGGGGGTTATAATCAGCCCCAGCATTTT.

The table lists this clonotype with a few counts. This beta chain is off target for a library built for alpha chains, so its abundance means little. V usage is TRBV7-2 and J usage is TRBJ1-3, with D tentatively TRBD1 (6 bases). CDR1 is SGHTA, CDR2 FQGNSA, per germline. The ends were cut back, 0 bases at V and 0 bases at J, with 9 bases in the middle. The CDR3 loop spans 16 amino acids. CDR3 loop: CASSLAGGRSGNTIYF. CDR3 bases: TGTGCCAGCAGCTTAGCGGGGGGGCGCTCTGGAAACACCATATATTTT. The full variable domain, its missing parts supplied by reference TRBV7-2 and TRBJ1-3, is GAGVSQSPSNKVTEKGKDVELRCDPISGHTALYWYRQSLGQGLEFLIYFQGNSAPDKSGLPSDRFSAERTGGSVSTLTIQRTQQEDSAVYLCASSLAGGRSGNTIYFGEGSWLTVV.

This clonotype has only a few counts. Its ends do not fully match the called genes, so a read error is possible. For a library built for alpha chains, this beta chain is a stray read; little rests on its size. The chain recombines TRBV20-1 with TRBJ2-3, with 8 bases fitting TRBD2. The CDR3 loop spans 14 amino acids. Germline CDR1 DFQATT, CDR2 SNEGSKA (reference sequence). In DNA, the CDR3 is TGCAGTGTTAGACCCGGGACTAGGACAGATACGCAGTATTTT. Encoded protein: CSVRPGTRTDTQYF.

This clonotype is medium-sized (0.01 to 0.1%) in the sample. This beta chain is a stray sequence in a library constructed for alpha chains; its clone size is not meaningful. The CDR3 sequence: CASSPGTAGETQYF. The CDR3 coding sequence is TGTGCCAGCAGCCCCGGGACAGCTGGGGAGACCCAGTACTTC. The chain employs TRBV27 and TRBJ2-5; TRBD1 matches at 7 bases. Germline V gene sequence: CDR1 MNHEY, CDR2 SMNVEV (reference sequence). With V trimmed by 6 bases and J by 5 bases, 9 bases remained unmatched. The CDR3 loop spans 14 amino acids.

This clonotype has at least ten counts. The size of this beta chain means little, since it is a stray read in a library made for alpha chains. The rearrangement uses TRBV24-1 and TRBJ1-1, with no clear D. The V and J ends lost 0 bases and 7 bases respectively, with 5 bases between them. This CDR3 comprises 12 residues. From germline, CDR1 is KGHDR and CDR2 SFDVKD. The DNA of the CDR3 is TGTGCCACCAGTGATTTGGGATATGAAGCTTTCTTT. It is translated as CATSDLGYEAFF.

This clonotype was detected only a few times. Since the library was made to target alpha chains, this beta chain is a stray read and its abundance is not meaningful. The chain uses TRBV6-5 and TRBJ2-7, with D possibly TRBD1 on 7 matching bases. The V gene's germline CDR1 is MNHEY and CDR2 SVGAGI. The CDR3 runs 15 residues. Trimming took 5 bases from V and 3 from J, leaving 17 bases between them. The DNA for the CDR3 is TGTGCCAGCAGTCGATTCGGAGGGGGCAACTACGAGCAGTACTTC. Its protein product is CASSRFGGGNYEQYF.

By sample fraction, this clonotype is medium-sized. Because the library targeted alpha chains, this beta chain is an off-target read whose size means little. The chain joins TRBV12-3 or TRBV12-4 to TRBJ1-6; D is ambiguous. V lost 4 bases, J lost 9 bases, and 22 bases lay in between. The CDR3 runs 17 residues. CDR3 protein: CASSSEEGVGWISPLHF. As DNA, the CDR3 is TGTGCCAGCAGTTCCGAGGAGGGCGTAGGTTGGATTTCACCCCTCCACTTT.

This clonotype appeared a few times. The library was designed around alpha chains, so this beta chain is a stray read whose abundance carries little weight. This CDR3 reads CASSSDREFYYGYTF. DNA of the CDR3: TGTGCCAGCAGTTCCGACAGGGAATTTTACTATGGCTACACCTTC. V usage is TRBV12-3 or TRBV12-4 and J usage is TRBJ1-2; 7 nucleotides agree with TRBD1. The V gene end was trimmed by 4 bases and the J gene end by 3 bases; junction bases not matched to a gene: 8. The CDR3 spans 15 residues.

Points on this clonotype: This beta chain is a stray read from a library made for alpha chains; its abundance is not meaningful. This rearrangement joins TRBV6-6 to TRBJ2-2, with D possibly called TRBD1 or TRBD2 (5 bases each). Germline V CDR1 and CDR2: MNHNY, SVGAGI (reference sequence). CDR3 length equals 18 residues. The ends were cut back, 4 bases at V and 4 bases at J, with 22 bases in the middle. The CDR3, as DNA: TGTGCCAGCAGTTCCCACCCTCTAGCTCACAGGACCACCGGGGAGCTGTTTTTT. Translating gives CASSSHPLAHRTTGELFF.

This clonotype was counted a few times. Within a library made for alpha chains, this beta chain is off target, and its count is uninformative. CDR3 sequence reads: CSTGTGGTDTQYF. DNA of the CDR3: TGCAGTACCGGGACAGGGGGCACAGATACGCAGTATTTT. This chain joins TRBV20-1 and TRBJ2-3; TRBD1 aligns across 10 bases. The CDR3 loop spans 13 amino acids. The V segment lost 8 bases and the J segment 1 base; nucleotides outside the gene matches: 3. CDR1 DFQATT and CDR2 SNEGSKA come from the germline V gene (reference sequence).